Detailed here is one T cell receptor beta chain. The antigen this receptor binds is unknown. No much larger clonotype is one base removed from it; base qualities were not supplied. Genomic DNA extracted from blood was used in amounts of about 250-550 ng for amplification of TRB repertoires. The data originate from a study of T and B cells in COVID-19 patients (dated by TCRdb to 2020 to 2022). With regard to the full study: In this study, adaptive immunity was profiled in COVID-19 patients who either had active infection or had recovered, using TRB and IGH repertoire sequencing of peripheral blood. A recovered cohort was made up of some 18 patients contributing approximately 20 samples, mostly after mild to moderate COVID-19 managed as outpatients. A median age of approximately 37 years was recorded in the recovered cohort versus 65 to 70 years in the active-infection cohort. In the active-infection cohort, about 60% of the 20 patients were critically ill and required mechanical ventilation or ECMO. Comorbidities linked to unfavorable COVID-19 outcome were present in about 90% of the roughly 20 patients in the active-infection cohort. Over 8 million TCR sequences were analysed in a TCR and BCR sequence repository that covered about 40 patients and roughly 69 time points. Two patients were included in both the recovered and active cohorts because samples were available from active disease and after recovery. An age-matched reference group of approximately 39 healthy donors negative for COVID-19 antibodies served as the comparison for repertoire analyses. As many as 9 follow-up blood samples were taken per patient, and some of the samples covered different disease stages within the same individual. Here is what the overall study found, with its caveats: A total of around 2,100 TCR clusters were exclusive to the recovered cohort, and around 31 of those clusters were low-pGen clusters. Few blood samples were available from mildly ill patients while symptoms were present, and early samples from severe cases were likewise scarce. Specific T cell subsets (CD4+/Treg/CD8+) and sorted SARS-CoV-2-responsive or tetramer+ T cells had not yet been sequenced, and these experiments were ongoing. It was stated that prospective validation of the reported TCR clusters was required before the clusters could be put to clinical use. TRB repertoires were found to be highly clonal in active COVID-19, whereas diversity and richness at recovery were found to rise above healthy donor levels. In patients with COVID-19, the usage of TRBV/TRBJ genes was reported to be strongly skewed. The cohort was considered too small for HLA contributions to COVID-19 susceptibility or severity to be assessed.

The sequencer was an Illumina MiSeq. TRB rearrangements were amplified by multiplex PCR with BIOMED2 TRB-A/B primer pools. Illumina-compatible adapters and 7-nucleotide sample barcodes were attached to the amplicons through two consecutive PCRs. All library PCRs used Phusion HS II polymerase. The amplicons were purified from gel with the NucleoSpin Gel and PCR Clean-up kit, measured on Qubit, and then pooled at approximately 3.8 nM. Before Illumina next-generation sequencing, the quality of the amplicon pool was assessed on an Agilent 2100 Bioanalyzer. Under the source paper's analysis protocol: Annotation of TRB rearrangements was performed with MiXCR 3.0.8 using the default MiXCR reference library. Sequences with fewer than 2 reads and non-productive reads were filtered out, and every unique CDR3 nucleotide sequence was treated as a single clone. R 3.5.1 was used to calculate clonality, diversity, richness and V-J gene usage. GLIPH2 was used to cluster TCRs based on CDR3 similarity, and OLGA was used to calculate the generation probabilities. Only GLIPH2 clusters containing at least four unique TCR clonotypes present in at least three individuals were kept. TCRdb itself trimmed the public reads at Q25 with fastp, ran MiXCR and retained productive beta chains. CDR3 protein sequences are deduplicated, and each keeps its most common genes and DNA. These V and J calls are TCRdb output, not the study's own analysis. Present in this sample are about 18,000 distinct CDR3 sequences, roughly 36% of which were seen just once. More than 15% of the sample lies in the top ten.

The germline V gene gives CDR1 as SNHLY and CDR2 as FYNNEI. From the cysteine up to the phenylalanine, the CDR3 has a length of 15 residues. Only the CDR3 region is kept as DNA, spanning 45 bases read in frame from base 1. V is shortened by 5 bases, J by 0 bases, and the region joining them spans 12 bases. Sequencing was carried out using blood. This TCR was sampled from a human donor with active COVID-19. This receptor chain uses TRBV2 and TRBJ2-3; the D gene is perhaps TRBD1 or TRBD2, as each covers 5 bases. The DNA reads TGTGCCAGCAGTTCAGGGACCACTAGCACAGATACGCAGTATTTT. Its translation reads: CASSSGTTSTDTQYF.